This T cell receptor beta chain stems from a study of blood T cells in healthy people across ages (dated by TCRdb to 2015 to 2017). For the study in its entirety: In model experiments, template switching captured roughly one uniquely barcoded TCR beta cDNA molecule for every two T cells. For two donors (one aged 18 to 30 and one aged 80 or older), the study analyzed two additional independent replicas of 1 million unique cDNA reads from the same blood draw. To track age-related changes in TCR beta repertoire diversity, the study relied on deep sequencing normalized with unique cDNA molecular identifiers. The donors were divided into four age groups: young (average roughly 17 years), middle-aged (about 41), aged (about 56) and long-lived (roughly 82). Study-wide findings and limitations: Because profiling used bulk unsorted PBMCs, naive and antigen-experienced compartments could not be compared conclusively. Observed TCR beta diversity per million T cells fell roughly linearly with age, and a significant reduction was already apparent by age about 38. Estimates of total diversity based on one million sequenced T cells were considered lower bounds and underestimates. The CMV infection status of donors was not known, potentially confounding age-related changes in expanded clonotypes. Compared with the aged group, the long-lived group had more naive CD4+ T cells, fewer expanded clones and increased TCR diversity, suggesting age selection. There was a strong correlation between observed TCR beta diversity and the percentage of naive T cells measured by flow cytometry.

Worth noting for this clonotype: Its antigen has not been determined. No base qualities exist here, and no much larger clone lies one base off it.

From cysteine to phenylalanine, the CDR3 is 13 amino acids long. Here the CDR3 DNA is all that survives: 39 bases in frame from base 1. The trim is 11 bases for V and 0 bases for J, with a gap of 13 bases between the germline ends. The germline V gene sets CDR1 to SNHLY and CDR2 to FYNNEI. Libraries were built with 5' RACE. TCRdb names Illumina HiSeq 2500 as the instrument used. A second about 7 to 11 cycle PCR used a sample-barcoded 5' primer and a J-beta primer mix. Each TCR beta cDNA molecule received a unique molecular identifier from a template-switch 5' adaptor carrying 12 random nucleotides. Each sample yielded at least 2.5 million CDR3-containing paired-end reads. All of the RNA was converted into first-strand cDNA using the Mint cDNA synthesis kit, with a TRBC-specific oligonucleotide serving as the primer. Following uracil-DNA glycosylase treatment, all cDNA underwent a first 18-cycle PCR with the universal primers M1SS and BC2_uni_R. Per the original workflow: Each sample was normalized by randomly selecting 1 million high-quality reads, each carrying a distinct molecular identifier. Instead of being binned into consensus sequences, reads that shared molecular identifiers were thrown out. MiTCR, set to a Q25 quality threshold and the strictest error-elimination algorithm, was used for CDR3 identification, clonotype clustering and error correction. A nonparametric unseen species model with Euler transformation was used to estimate lower-bound total TCR beta diversity. The raw public reads went through TCRdb reprocessing: fastp at Q25, MiXCR clone calling, in-frame beta chains kept. Under each unique CDR3 protein, matching rows form one entry showing the most common genes and DNA. The V and J calls, along with clone size, are taken from TCRdb and not from the paper's own processing. Within this sample are some 1,000,000 distinct CDR3 sequences, with around 25% of them counted one time only. The ten largest clonotypes hold about 0.69% of the sample.

The donors were under 40 Caucasian individuals from Russia, aged roughly 6 to 90 years, who were systemically healthy. Each donor gave 9 to 10 milliliters of peripheral blood, collected into EDTA-treated Vacutainer tubes. Ficoll-Paque density-gradient centrifugation was used to isolate PBMCs, with at least 7 million per sample. Trizol reagent was used to extract total RNA from the PBMCs, yielding at least 5.5 micrograms per sample. The percentages of naive CD45RAhigh/CD27high T cells were determined by flow cytometry on a PBMC aliquot from every donor. This same sample was also part of a study on T cells of mothers and their children. Reported in the second study: The donors were nine systemically healthy Caucasian individuals, made up of three mothers and their six children. cDNA synthesis used all of the extracted RNA, with 1.5 ug of RNA in each 15 ul reaction. In the second PCR, the M1S primer introduced both the sample barcodes and 2-4 random nucleotides. More than 8.5 million TCR beta CDR3 reads were obtained from each mother, and about 3 million reads were obtained from each child. In both related and unrelated pairs, thymic selection shapes the output of TCR recombination in a similar way, with inherited differences having only a minor effect. Related mother-child pairs always showed normalized repertoire overlap that was slightly higher than in unrelated mother-child pairs, though the difference was never significant. With a sensitivity of about 100 clones per million clonotypes, no persistent microchimeric T cell clones were detected. Deep NGS was used in the study to compare the TCR beta repertoires of mothers and children and to look for features that separate related mother-child pairs from unrelated individuals. The mean age was approximately 41 +/- 4 years for the mothers and around 11 +/- 4 years for the children. After adapter ligation was performed with NEBNext reagents, the libraries were sequenced on an Illumina HiSeq 2000 with 100+100 nt paired-end reads. To prevent cross-contamination, the mother and child libraries were prepared a month apart and were sequenced in separate runs. For each donor, between about 450,000 and 2,300,000 distinct TCR beta clonotypes were identified. Naive TCR beta clonotypes were estimated from low-frequency clonotypes matched to each donor's FACS-determined naive share, without sorting.

This clonotype originated in a girl under 10 years old in good health. The chain is encoded by TRBV2 joined to TRBJ1-2; the D gene is unclear. Specimen: blood. CDR3 region: CAGLDGSNYGYTF. The DNA sequence is given as TGTGCCGGCTTAGACGGGTCTAACTATGGCTACACCTTC.